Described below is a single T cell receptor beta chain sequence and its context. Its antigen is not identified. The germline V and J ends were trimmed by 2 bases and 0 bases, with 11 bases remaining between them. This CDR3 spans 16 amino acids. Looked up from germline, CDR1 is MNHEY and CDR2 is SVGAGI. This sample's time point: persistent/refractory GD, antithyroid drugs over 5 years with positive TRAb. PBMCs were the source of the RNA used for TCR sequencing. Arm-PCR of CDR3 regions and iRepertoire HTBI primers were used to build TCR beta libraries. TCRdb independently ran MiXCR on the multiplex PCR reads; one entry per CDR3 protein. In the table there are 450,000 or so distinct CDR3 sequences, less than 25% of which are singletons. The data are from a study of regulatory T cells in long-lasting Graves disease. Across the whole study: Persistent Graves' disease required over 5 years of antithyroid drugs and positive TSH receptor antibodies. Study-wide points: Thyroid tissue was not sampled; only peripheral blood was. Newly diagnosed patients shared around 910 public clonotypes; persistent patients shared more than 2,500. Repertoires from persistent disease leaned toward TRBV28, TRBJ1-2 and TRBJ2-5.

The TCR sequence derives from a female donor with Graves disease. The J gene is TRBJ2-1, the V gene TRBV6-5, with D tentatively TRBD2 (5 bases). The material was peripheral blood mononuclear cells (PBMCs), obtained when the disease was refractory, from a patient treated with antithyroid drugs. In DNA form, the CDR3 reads TGTGCCAGCAGTTACGGCCGCGGGCCCTCCTACAATGAGCAGTTCTTC. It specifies CASSYGRGPSYNEQFF.